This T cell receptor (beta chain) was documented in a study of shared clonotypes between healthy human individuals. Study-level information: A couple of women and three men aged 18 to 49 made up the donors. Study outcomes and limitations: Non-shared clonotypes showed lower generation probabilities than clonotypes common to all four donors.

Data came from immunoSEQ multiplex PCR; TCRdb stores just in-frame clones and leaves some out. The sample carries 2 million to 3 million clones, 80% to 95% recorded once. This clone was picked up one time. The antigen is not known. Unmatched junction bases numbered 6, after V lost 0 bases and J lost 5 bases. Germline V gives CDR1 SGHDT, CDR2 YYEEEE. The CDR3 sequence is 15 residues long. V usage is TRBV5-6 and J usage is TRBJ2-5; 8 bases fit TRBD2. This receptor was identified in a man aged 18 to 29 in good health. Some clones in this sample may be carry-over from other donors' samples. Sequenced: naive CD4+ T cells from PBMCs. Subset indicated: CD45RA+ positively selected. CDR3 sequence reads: CASSLGSGRGETQYF. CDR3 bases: TGTGCCAGCAGCTTGGGAAGCGGGAGAGGGGAGACCCAGTACTTC.